Following are 4 T cell receptor beta chains from one sample sequenced in a study of T cell changes during pregnancy in multiple sclerosis. Sequencing used immunoSEQ multiplex PCR; TCRdb keeps in-frame clones, though not all of them. The repertoire holds about 20,000 clones, 88% seen once, with roughly 7% in the top ten. The sample was CD8+ T cells from peripheral blood mononuclear cells, taken in the third trimester of pregnancy. These receptors all come from a female donor in good health, enrolled as a control in a pregnancy study.

The V call is TRBV4-3, the J call TRBJ2-5, with D unclear. The CDR3 consists of 15 residues. Trimming took 1 base from V and 1 from J, leaving 10 bases between them. Germline V gives CDR1 LGHNA, CDR2 YSLEER. The CDR3 coding sequence is TGCGCCAGCAGCCAAGGCGCCAGGCCCCAAGAGACCCAGTACTTC. Amino acid sequence: CASSQGARPQETQYF.

This clone was seen once. V and J are TRBV11-2 and TRBJ2-1; 11 nucleotides align to TRBD2. With 0 bases clipped from V and 6 bases from J, the junction kept 4 bases outside the gene matches. In germline, CDR1 is SGHAT, CDR2 FQNNGV. The CDR3 is 16 amino acids. The CDR3 DNA is TGTGCCAGCAGCTTAGACGGACTAGCGGGTACCAATGAGCAGTTCTTC. Amino acid sequence: CASSLDGLAGTNEQFF.

DNA for the CDR3: TGTGCCAGCCGAATAACAGGGGGCTGGCATGGCTACACCTTC. Residues: CASRITGGWHGYTF. The rearrangement joins TRBV28 to TRBJ1-2, with 9 bases lining up with TRBD1. There are 14 residues in the CDR3. V trimming: 8 bases; J trimming: 6 bases; junction bases outside the gene matches: 10. CDR1 MDHEN and CDR2 SYDVKM come from the germline V gene.

V usage is TRBV6-4 and J usage is TRBJ2-1; tentative D call: TRBD1 (5 bases). The germline V gene encodes CDR1 MRHNA and CDR2 SNTAGT. Trimming took off 4 bases at V and 4 bases at J, with 14 bases between the two ends. This CDR3 is built from 15 residues. The CDR3 region is CASSATPTVYNEQFF. CDR3 nucleotide sequence: TGTGCCAGCAGTGCCACTCCGACAGTATACAATGAGCAGTTCTTC.